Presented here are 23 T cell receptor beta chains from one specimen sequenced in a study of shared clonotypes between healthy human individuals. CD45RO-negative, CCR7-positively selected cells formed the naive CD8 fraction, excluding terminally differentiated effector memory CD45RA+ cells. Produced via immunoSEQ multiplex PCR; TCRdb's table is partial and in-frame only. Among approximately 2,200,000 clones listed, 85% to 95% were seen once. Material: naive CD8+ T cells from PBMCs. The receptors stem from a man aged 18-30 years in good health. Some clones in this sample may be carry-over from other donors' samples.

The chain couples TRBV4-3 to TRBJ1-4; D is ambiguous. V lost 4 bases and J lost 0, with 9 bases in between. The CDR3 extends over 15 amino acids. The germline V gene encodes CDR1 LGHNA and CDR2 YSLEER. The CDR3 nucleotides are TGCGCCAGCAGCCGATCTAGAGCAACTAATGAAAAACTGTTTTTT. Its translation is CASSRSRATNEKLFF.

In DNA, the CDR3 is TGTGCCAGCTCCCCGGAAGGGTTTTCCTACAATGAGCAGTTCTTC. Its translation: CASSPEGFSYNEQFF. V and J are TRBV28 and TRBJ2-1; D unresolved. Trimming pared 8 bases from V and 1 base from J, leaving 15 bases between. The CDR3 covers 15 residues. The germline gives CDR1 MDHEN, CDR2 SYDVKM. Supplemented by reference TRBV28 and TRBJ2-1, the full variable domain reads DVKVTQSSRYLVKRTGEKVFLECVQDMDHENMFWYRQDPGLGLRLIYFSYDVKMKEKGDIPEGYSVSREKKERFSLILESASTNQTSMYLCASSPEGFSYNEQFFGPGTRLTVL.

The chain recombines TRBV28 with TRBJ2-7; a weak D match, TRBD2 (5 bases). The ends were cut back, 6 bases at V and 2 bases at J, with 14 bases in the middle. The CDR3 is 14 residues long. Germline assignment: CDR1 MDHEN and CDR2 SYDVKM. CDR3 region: CASSSEWETYEQYF. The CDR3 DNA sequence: TGTGCCAGCAGCTCAGAATGGGAGACCTACGAGCAGTACTTC.

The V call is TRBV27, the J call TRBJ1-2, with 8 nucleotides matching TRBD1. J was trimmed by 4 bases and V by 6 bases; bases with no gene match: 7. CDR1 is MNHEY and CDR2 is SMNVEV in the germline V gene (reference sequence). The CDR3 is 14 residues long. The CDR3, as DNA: TGTGCCAGCAGCCGACAGGGGCTGGCCTATGGCTACACCTTC. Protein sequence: CASSRQGLAYGYTF.

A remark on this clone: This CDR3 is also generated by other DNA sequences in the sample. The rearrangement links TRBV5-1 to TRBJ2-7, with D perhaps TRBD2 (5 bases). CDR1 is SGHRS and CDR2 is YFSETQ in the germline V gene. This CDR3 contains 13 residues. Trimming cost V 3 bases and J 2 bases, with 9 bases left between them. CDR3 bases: TGCGCCAGCAGCTCGGACGGGACCTACGAGCAGTACTTC. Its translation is CASSSDGTYEQYF.

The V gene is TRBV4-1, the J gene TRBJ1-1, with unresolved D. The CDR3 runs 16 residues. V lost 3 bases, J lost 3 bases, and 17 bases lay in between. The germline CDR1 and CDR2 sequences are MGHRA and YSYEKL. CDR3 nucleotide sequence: TGCGCCAGCAGCCATTACACCAGCCCTGGGGACACTGAAGCTTTCTTT. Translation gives CASSHYTSPGDTEAFF.

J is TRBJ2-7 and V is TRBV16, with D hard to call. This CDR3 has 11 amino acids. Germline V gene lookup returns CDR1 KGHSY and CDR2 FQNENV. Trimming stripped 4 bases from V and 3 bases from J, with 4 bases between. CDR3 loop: CASSRNYEQYF. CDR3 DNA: TGTGCCAGCAGCCGCAACTACGAGCAGTACTTC.

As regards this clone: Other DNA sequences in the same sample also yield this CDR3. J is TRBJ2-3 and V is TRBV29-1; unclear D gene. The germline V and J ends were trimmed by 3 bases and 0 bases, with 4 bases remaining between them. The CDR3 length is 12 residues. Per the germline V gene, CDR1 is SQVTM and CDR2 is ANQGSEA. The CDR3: CSVDGSTDTQYF. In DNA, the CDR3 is TGCAGCGTTGACGGGAGCACAGATACGCAGTATTTT.

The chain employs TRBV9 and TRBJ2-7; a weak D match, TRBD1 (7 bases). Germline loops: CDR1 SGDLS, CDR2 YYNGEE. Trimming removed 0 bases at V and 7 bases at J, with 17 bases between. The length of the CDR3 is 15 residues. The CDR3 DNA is TGTGCCAGCAGCGTAGCCCCAGGGGGAGCGGGTGAGCAGTACTTC. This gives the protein CASSVAPGGAGEQYF.

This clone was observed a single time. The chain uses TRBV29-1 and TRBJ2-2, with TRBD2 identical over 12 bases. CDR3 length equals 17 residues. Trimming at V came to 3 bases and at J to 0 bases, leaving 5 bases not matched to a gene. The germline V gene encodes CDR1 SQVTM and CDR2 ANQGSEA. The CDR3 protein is CSVELAGGNANTGELFF. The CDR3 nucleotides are TGCAGCGTTGAGCTAGCGGGAGGGAATGCGAACACCGGGGAGCTGTTTTTT.

The CDR3 bases are TGTGCCAGCAGCGTGGGGGACGGGACTTACACTGAAGCTTTCTTT. Protein product: CASSVGDGTYTEAFF. The rearrangement links TRBV9 to TRBJ1-1; a weak D match, TRBD1 (5 bases). Trimming pared 2 bases from V and 3 bases from J, leaving 14 bases between. CDR1 is SGDLS, CDR2 YYNGEE, per germline. The CDR3 is 15 amino acids.

CDR3 nucleotide sequence: TGTGCCAGCACAGGAGCCGGGACAGGGGACTACAATGAGCAGTTCTTC. Translating it yields CASTGAGTGDYNEQFF. The chain has TRBV7-9 and TRBJ2-1, with 10 bases matching TRBD1. CDR3 length equals 16 residues. The V and J ends lost 7 bases and 3 bases, in that order; junction bases with no gene match: 9. Germline V gene data show CDR1 as SEHNR and CDR2 as FQNEAQ (reference sequence).

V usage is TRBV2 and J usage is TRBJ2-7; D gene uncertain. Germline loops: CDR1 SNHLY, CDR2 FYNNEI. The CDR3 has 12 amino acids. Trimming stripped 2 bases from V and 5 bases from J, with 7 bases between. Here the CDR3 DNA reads TGTGCCAGCAGTGAATGGGGAAACGAGCAGTACTTC. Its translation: CASSEWGNEQYF.

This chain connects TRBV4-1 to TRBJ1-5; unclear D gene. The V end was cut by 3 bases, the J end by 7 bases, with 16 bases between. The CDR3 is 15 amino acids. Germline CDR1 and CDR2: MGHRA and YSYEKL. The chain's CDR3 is CASSQVEDGYQPQHF. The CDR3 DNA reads TGCGCCAGCAGCCAGGTCGAGGACGGGTACCAGCCCCAGCATTTT.

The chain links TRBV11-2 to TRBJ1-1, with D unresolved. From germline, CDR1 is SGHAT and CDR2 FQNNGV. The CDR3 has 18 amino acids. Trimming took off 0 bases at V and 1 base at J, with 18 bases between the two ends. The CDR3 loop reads CASSLDHTGPPGNTEAFF. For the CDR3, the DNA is TGTGCCAGCAGCTTAGATCATACGGGTCCTCCGGGGAACACTGAAGCTTTCTTT.

The CDR3 sequence is CASSVHRDYGYTF. The CDR3 DNA follows: TGCGCCAGCAGCGTCCACAGGGACTATGGCTACACCTTC. The V gene is TRBV4-1, the J gene TRBJ1-2; D might be TRBD1 (6 bases). V was pared by 5 bases and J by 3 bases, with 10 bases between. Germline V gene lookup returns CDR1 MGHRA and CDR2 YSYEKL. CDR3 length equals 13 residues.

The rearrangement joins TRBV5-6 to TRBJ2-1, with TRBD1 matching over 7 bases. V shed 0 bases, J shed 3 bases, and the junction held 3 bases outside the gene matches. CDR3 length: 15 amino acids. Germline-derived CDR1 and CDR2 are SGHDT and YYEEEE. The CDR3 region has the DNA TGTGCCAGCAGCTTGGGGGACAGACTCTACAATGAGCAGTTCTTC. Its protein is CASSLGDRLYNEQFF.

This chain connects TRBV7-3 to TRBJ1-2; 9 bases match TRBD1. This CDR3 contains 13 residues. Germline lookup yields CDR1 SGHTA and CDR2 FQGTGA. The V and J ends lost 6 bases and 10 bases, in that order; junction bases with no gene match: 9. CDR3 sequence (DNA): TGTGCCAGCAGTACGACAGGGGGAGTCGACTACACCTTC. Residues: CASSTTGGVDYTF.

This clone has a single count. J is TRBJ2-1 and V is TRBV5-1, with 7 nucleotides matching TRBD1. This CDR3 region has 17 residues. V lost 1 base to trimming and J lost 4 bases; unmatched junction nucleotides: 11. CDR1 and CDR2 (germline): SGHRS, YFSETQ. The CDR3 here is CASSLKGALGIYNEQFF. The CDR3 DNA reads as TGCGCCAGCAGCTTGAAGGGGGCATTAGGGATTTACAATGAGCAGTTCTTC.

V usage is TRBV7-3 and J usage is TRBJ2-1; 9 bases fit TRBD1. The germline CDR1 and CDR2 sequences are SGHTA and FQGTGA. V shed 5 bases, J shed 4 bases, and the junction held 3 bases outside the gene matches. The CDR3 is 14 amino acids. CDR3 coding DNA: TGTGCCAGCAGCCACGACAGGGGGTACAATGAGCAGTTCTTC. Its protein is CASSHDRGYNEQFF.

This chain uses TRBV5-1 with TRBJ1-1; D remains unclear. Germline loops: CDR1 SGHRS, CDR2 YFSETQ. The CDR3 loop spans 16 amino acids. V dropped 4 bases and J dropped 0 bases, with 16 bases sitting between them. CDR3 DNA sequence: TGCGCCAGCAGCCCTGTTCGTGGCGGAATGAACACTGAAGCTTTCTTT. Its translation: CASSPVRGGMNTEAFF.

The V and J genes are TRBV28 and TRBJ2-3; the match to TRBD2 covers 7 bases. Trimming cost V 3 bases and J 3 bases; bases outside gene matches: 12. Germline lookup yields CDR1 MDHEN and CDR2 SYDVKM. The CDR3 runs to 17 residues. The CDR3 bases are TGTGCCAGCAGTTTTAACCAAGCGGGGATGGGGACAGATACGCAGTATTTT. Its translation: CASSFNQAGMGTDTQYF.

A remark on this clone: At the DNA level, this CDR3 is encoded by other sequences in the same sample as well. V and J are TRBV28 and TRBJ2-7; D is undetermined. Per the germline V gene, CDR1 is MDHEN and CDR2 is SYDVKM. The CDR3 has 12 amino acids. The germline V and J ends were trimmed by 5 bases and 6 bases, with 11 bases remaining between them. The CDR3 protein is CASSPRVSEQYF. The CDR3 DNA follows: TGTGCCAGCAGTCCTCGAGTTTCCGAGCAGTACTTC.